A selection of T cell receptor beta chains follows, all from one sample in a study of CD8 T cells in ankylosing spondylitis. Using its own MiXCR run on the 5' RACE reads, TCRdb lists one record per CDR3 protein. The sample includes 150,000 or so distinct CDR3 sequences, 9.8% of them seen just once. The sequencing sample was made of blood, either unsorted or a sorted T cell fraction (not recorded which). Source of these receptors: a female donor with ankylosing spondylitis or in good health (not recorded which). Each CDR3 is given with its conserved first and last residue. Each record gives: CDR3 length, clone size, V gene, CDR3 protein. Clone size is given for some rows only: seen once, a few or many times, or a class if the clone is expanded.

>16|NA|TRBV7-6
CASSLRGQGLDGEQFF
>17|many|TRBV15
CATSRDLVIYTTDTQYF
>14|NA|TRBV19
CASSLVLGSYEQYF
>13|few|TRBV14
CASSRTGSETQYF
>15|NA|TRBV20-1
CSARDSLDRDYGYTF
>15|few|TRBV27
CASSLAGAYTGELFF
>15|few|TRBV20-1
CSAPKGAGLDEKLFF
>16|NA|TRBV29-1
CSVEDQVDAAGNTIYF
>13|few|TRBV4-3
CASSNDRAGELFF
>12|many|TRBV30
CAWRRGNTEAFF
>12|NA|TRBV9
CASSDNQETQYF
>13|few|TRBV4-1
CASSPYGGDTQYF
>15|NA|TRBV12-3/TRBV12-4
CASSTLRERNNEQFF
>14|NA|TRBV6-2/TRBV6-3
CASIRRGWNTEAFF
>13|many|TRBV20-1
CSAPSGGGTEAFF
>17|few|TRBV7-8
CASSSPTKEGANQPQHF
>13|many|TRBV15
CATGTGIPNEQFF
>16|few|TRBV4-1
CASSQGLAQTYNEQFF
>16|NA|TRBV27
CASSPTFLTGVYEQYF
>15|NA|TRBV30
CAWSPGLSSYNEQFF
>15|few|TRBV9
CASSVEGASTDTQYF
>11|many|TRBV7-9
CASSKNGEQFF
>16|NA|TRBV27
CASKNSGTSTYNEQFF
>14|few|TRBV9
CASSVTGSNEKLFF
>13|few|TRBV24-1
CATSDEAPYGQYF
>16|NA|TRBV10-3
CAISELEDRPDDTQYF
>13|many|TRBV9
CASSAGQVGGYTF
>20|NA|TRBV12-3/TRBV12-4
CASSFSLAGVAGHSTDTQYF
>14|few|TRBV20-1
CSARRAVRDNEQFF
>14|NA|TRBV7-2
CASSLGPSNQPQHF
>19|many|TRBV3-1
CASSQRRSGTSGSYNEQFF
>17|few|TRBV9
CASSRIRGGAGVNEQFF
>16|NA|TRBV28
CASSLVNSRDDNEQFF
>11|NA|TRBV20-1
CSAAGGYEQYF
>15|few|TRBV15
CATSSHRDQRTEAFF
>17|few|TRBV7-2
CASSLPGTQREHNEQFF
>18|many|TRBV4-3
CASSQDGPRVSSYNEQFF
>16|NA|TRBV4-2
CASSQPGTAGANEQFF
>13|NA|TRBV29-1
CSVEVGFNTEAFF
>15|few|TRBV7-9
CASSPSGFSGNTIYF
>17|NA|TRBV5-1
CASSSASGIHSTDTQYF
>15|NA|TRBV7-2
CASSPVVSSTDTQYF
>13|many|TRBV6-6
CASNYGGRETQYF
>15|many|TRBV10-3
CAIRGGLGFTGELFF
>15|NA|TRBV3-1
CASSQEEGTAYEQYF
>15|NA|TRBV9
CASSSQTGYNEKLFF
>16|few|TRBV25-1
CASSEGLAGPSDTQYF
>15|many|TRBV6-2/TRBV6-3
CASSYPGPTTYEQYF
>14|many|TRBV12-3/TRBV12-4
CASSLGGLKETQYF
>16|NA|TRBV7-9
CASTYRGLAGYNEQFF
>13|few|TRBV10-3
CAITSGLNTEAFF